This T cell receptor (beta chain) derives from a study of blood T cell repertoires in COVID-19. Study overall: Sources were T cells, B-cell-depleted T cells, or PBMCs; the material itself was cDNA or gDNA.

In the original processing: Amplified reference gene primers provided the basis for estimating nucleated cell counts. Assay used: immunoSEQ multiplex PCR; TCRdb lists only in-frame clones, some missing. V, J and clone size were drawn from that table, and D and trimming were deduced from the DNA. The sample lists about 140,000 clones; more than 65% were seen once. V was clipped by 2 bases and J by 5 bases, with 12 bases between them. The CDR3 runs 14 residues. Per the germline V gene, CDR1 is ENHRY and CDR2 is SYGVKD. The TCR comes from a human donor in a cohort sampled during active COVID-19. The rearrangement uses TRBV10-3 and TRBJ2-5; weak D call: TRBD2 (6 bases). Specimen: peripheral blood. The CDR3 spells CAISEGYRGETQYF. CDR3 DNA sequence: TGTGCCATCAGTGAGGGCTACCGGGGGGAGACCCAGTACTTC.